This T cell receptor beta chain was found in a study of T cell responses to AZD1222 COVID-19 vaccine. Study-wide points: Per reports, nearly half of all spike-specific TCRs target regions that are unmutated in variants. There were repertoire samples only from the period after the peak T cell response. Clonal diversity may have been underestimated in mostly white British donors.

Measured with immunoSEQ multiplex PCR; TCRdb has only the in-frame clones, and not every one. Among 52,000 or so clones listed, more than 80% were seen once. The CDR3 totals 13 residues. Germline V gives CDR1 SGHRS, CDR2 YFSETQ. The V gene lost 0 bases and the J gene lost 1 base, with 4 bases spanning the gap. Comment on this clone: Its antigen remains unidentified. The sample carries other DNA sequences with the same CDR3.

This chain joins TRBV5-1 and TRBJ1-1; D gene uncertain. The sequencing used peripheral blood, collected on day 0 of MenACWY control vaccination. This sequence originates from an adult in good health. CDR3: CASSLGGNTEAFF. CDR3 sequence (DNA): TGCGCCAGCAGCTTGGGCGGGAACACTGAAGCTTTCTTT.